Here is one T cell receptor (beta chain) with its context. The antigen is not known. Sequence data for DNA of cultured CD4+ T cells were generated by the Oncomine TCR Beta short-read assay. TCRdb itself ran the PCR reads through MiXCR, one entry per CDR3 protein. The sample contains more than 9,500 distinct CDR3 sequences, 30% of which appear only once. Germline CDR1 reads GTSNPN; CDR2 reads SVGIG (reference sequence). The length of the CDR3 is 11 residues. V lost 5 bases and J lost 6, with 10 bases in between. This entry belongs to a study of vaccination and CD4 T cells after COVID-19. Findings of the study overall: SARS-CoV-2-reactive clonotype medians increased from about 22 to 38, not significantly.

Noted treatment: roughly ten-day PBMC culture with coronavirus spike peptide pools or control peptides (ViraFEST assay). ViraFEST used peptide pools to expand antigen-specific T cells and subsequently sequenced their TCRs. March to December 2020 was the span of positive PCR dates, which predated US Alpha, Beta and Delta variants. At both days 3 and 7, half the medium was replaced with fresh IL-2 medium. This receptor was taken from a human donor with COVID-19. The chain joins TRBV30 to TRBJ1-1, with D unresolved. Sequences were obtained from cultured CD4+ T cells from blood. CDR3 nucleotide sequence: TGTGCCTGGTCTGGGTGGGCTGAAGCTTTCTTT. It yields the protein CAWSGWAEAFF.